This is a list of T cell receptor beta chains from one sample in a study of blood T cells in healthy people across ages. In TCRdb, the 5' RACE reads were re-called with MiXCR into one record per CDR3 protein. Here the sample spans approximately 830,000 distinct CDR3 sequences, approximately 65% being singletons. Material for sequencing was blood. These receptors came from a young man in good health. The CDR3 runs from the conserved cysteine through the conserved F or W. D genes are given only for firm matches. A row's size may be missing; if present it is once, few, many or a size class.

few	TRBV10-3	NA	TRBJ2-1	TGTGCCATCAGCCAGGAGATCGGGACAAAAATAAATGAGCAGTTCTTC	CAISQEIGTKINEQFF
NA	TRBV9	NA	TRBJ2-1	TGTGCCAGCAGCGTAGGGGCAGGGAATGACGGTGAGCAGTTCTTC	CASSVGAGNDGEQFF
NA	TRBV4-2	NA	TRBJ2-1	TGTGCCAGCGGAGACCCGCCGGAGAACAATGAGCAGTTCTTC	CASGDPPENNEQFF
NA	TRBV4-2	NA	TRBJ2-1	TGTGCCAGCAGGGAGCGGGACAACTACAATGAGCAGTTCTTC	CASRERDNYNEQFF
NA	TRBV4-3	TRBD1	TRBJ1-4	TGCGCCAGCAGCCACCTACAGGGGAGGACTAATGAAAAACTGTTTTTT	CASSHLQGRTNEKLFF
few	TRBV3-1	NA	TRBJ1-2	TGTGCCAGCAGCCTTACTCATTCTAGACGGCTCGACTATGGCTACACCTTC	CASSLTHSRRLDYGYTF
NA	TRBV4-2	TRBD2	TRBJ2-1	TGTGCCAGCAGCCAAGAGACAGCGGGATTAATCTACAATGAGCAGTTCTTC	CASSQETAGLIYNEQFF
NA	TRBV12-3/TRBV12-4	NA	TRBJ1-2	TGTGCCAGCAGTTTAAGAGGGTCCGCCTATGGCTACACCTTC	CASSLRGSAYGYTF
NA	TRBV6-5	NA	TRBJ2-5	TGTGCCAGCAGTTATGGCGGCAGCGCCCAGTACTTC	CASSYGGSAQYF
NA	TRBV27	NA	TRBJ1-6	TGTGCCAGCAGTTTTCAGGGTAGGAATTCACCCCTCCACTTT	CASSFQGRNSPLHF
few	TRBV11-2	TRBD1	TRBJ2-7	TGTGCCAGCAGCTTGACAGGCGGGGCCTGGGACAGGCCGCTCTACGAGCAGTACTTC	CASSLTGGAWDRPLYEQYF
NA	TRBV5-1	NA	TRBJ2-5	TGCGCCAGCAGCCAAACCTACCAAGGGGTTACCCAGTACTTC	CASSQTYQGVTQYF
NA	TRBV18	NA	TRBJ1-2	TGTGCCAGCGCACCGGGCGTGGAGGGCGGCTACACCTTC	CASAPGVEGGYTF
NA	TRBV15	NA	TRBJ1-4	TGTGCCACCAGCAGAGATTTACAAGTAGAAAAACTGTTTTTT	CATSRDLQVEKLFF
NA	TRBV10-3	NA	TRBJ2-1	TGTGCCATCAGTGGCCAGGGGACCTACAATGAGCAGTTCTTC	CAISGQGTYNEQFF
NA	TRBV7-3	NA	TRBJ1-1	TGTGCCAGCAGAGCCGGAGGTTCGGCCACTGAAGCTTTCTTT	CASRAGGSATEAFF
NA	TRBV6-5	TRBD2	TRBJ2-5	TGTGCCAGCAGTTACCCGGGACTAGCGGGGGAGGCAGAGACCCAGTACTTC	CASSYPGLAGEAETQYF
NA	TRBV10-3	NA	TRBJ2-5	TGTGCCATCAGAAGGGAAGAGACCCAGTACTTC	CAIRREETQYF
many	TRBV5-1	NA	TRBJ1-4	TGCGCCAGCAGCTTGATTCCGGGGGCAGAAGAAAAACTGTTTTTT	CASSLIPGAEEKLFF
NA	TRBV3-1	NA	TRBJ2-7	TGTGCCAGCAGCCTCGTGGCAGAGAGCCCCTACGAGCAGTACTTC	CASSLVAESPYEQYF
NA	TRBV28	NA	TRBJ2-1	TGTGCCAGCAGCCGCCCCCTTCCGGGTCGGGACAATGAGCAGTTCTTC	CASSRPLPGRDNEQFF
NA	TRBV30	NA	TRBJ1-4	TGTGCCTGGAGTGTACGTTTAGGGGGTAATGAAAAACTGTTTTTT	CAWSVRLGGNEKLFF
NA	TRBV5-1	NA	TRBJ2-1	TGCGCCAGCAGCTTAGGTCTGAGCACCTACAATGAGCAGTTCTTC	CASSLGLSTYNEQFF
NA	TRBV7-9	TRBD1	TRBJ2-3	TGTGCCAGCAGTCCCCGGGACAGGGGGCTCTTAAGCGCAGATACGCAGTATTTT	CASSPRDRGLLSADTQYF
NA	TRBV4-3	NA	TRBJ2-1	TGCGCCAGCAGCCATGGGGGGGCCAGCTCCTACAATGAGCAGTTCTTC	CASSHGGASSYNEQFF
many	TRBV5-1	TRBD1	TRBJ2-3	TGCGCCAGCAGCAGCGGACAGGGGGTCACAGATACGCAGTATTTT	CASSSGQGVTDTQYF
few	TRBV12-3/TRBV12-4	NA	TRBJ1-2	TGTGCCAGCAGTTTAAGCTTGGGGGGCTACACCTTC	CASSLSLGGYTF
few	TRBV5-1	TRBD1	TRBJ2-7	TGCGCCGGCAGCGAAGGGGACAGCACCTACGAGCAGTACTTC	CAGSEGDSTYEQYF
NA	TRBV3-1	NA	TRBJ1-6	TGTGCCAGCAGCCAAGGGCCCCTAAGCGATTCACCCCTCCACTTT	CASSQGPLSDSPLHF
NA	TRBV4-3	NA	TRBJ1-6	TGCGCCAGCAGCCAAGATCCTACAGGGAACAATTCACCCCTCCACTTT	CASSQDPTGNNSPLHF
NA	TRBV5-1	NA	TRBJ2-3	TGCGCCAGCAGCTTGTACCAACCCAGGGTGGCAGATACGCAGTATTTT	CASSLYQPRVADTQYF
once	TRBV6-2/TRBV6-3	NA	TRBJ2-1	TGTGCCAGCAGTTCCGCATGGGGAGAGCAGTTCTTC	CASSSAWGEQFF
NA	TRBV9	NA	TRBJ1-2	TGTGCCAGCTCTCAGGATTTTGACTATGGCTACACCTTC	CASSQDFDYGYTF
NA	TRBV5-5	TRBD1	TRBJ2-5	TGTGCCAGCAGCTTCCACAGGGGTGGGGAGACCCAGTACTTC	CASSFHRGGETQYF
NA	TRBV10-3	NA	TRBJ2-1	TGTGCCATCAGTACGGACTCTAGCGCAATACACAATGAGCAGTTCTTC	CAISTDSSAIHNEQFF
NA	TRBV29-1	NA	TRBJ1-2	TGCAGCGTTGAGGGGGGAGAAGAGGGTCTTAACTATGGCTACACCTTC	CSVEGGEEGLNYGYTF
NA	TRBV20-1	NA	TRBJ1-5	TGCAGTGCGGACAGCCGTTTTGCGCCCCAGCATTTT	CSADSRFAPQHF
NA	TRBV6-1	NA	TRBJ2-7	TGTGCCAGCAGTGAAGTGGCAGCCTACGAGCAGTACTTC	CASSEVAAYEQYF
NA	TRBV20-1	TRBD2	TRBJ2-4	TGCAGTGCTTCAGAGGTTGCCGGGACTAGAAACATTCAGTACTTC	CSASEVAGTRNIQYF
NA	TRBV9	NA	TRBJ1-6	TGTGCCAGCAGCGTAGCGGCAGGGAAAGATTCACCCCTCCACTTT	CASSVAAGKDSPLHF
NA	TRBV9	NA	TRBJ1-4	TGTGCCAGCAGCGCACAGGCAAGAGATGAAAAACTGTTTTTT	CASSAQARDEKLFF